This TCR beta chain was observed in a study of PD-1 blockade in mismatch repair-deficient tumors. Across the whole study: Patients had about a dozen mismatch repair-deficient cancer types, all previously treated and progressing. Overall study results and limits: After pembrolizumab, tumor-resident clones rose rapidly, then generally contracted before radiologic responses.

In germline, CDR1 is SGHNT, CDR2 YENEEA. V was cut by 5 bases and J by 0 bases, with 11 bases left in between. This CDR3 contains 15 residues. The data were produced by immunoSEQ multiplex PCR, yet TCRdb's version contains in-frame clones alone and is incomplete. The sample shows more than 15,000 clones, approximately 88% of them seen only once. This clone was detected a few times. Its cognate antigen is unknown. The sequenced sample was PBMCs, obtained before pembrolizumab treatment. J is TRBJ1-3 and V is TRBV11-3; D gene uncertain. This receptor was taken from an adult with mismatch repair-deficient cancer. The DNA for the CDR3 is TGTGCCAGCAGCGGCGAATATAACTCTGGAAACACCATATATTTT. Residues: CASSGEYNSGNTIYF. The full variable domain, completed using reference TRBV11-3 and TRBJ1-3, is EAGVVQSPRYKIIEKKQPVAFWCNPISGHNTLYWYLQNLGQGPELLIRYENEEAVDDSQLPKDRFSAERLKGVDSTLKIQPAELGDSAVYLCASSGEYNSGNTIYFGEGSWLTVV.